The 7 T cell receptor beta chains in this list originate from one sample, sequenced in a study of vaccination and CD4 T cells after COVID-19. No antigen has been identified for these receptors. The sample's treatment: roughly 10-day PBMC culture with coronavirus spike peptide pools or control peptides (ViraFEST assay). Once obtained from cultured CD4+ T cells, the DNA was sequenced using the Oncomine TCR Beta short-read assay. TCRdb processed the PCR reads anew with MiXCR; each CDR3 protein has one entry. The repertoire has 20,000 to 25,000 distinct CDR3 sequences, under 70% of them found once; the top ten carry around 2.7%. Material: CD4+ T cells from blood, cultured in vitro. The receptor set was obtained from a human donor who had recovered from COVID-19.

The chain recombines TRBV20-1 with TRBJ2-3, with D maybe TRBD2 (6 bases). The V gene's germline CDR1 is DFQATT and CDR2 SNEGSKA (reference sequence). The V end lost 4 bases, the J end lost 5 bases, and 13 bases lay between the germline ends. The CDR3 has 13 residues. DNA of the CDR3: TGCAGTGCTAATGCGCGGAGGGGAGATACGCAGTATTTT. As protein: CSANARRGDTQYF.

This clonotype was observed a few times. The chain joins TRBV20-1 to TRBJ2-3; 7 bases align to TRBD1. J gave up 0 bases and V 3 bases, and 3 bases lay outside the gene matches. CDR1 is DFQATT and CDR2 is SNEGSKA in the germline V gene (reference sequence). CDR3 size: 14 residues. CDR3 region: CSARKGQSTDTQYF. The DNA for the CDR3 is TGCAGTGCTAGGAAGGGACAGAGCACAGATACGCAGTATTTT.

The gene calls are TRBV4-1 and TRBJ1-2; D unclear. This CDR3 comprises 13 residues. Trimming shortened V by 0 bases and J by 4 bases, and 6 bases separated the two germline ends. Germline V gives CDR1 MGHRA, CDR2 YSYEKL. CDR3 region: CASSQDTAYGYTF. The CDR3 nucleotides read TGCGCCAGCAGCCAAGATACCGCCTATGGCTACACCTTC.

This clonotype was detected only a few times. The chain couples TRBV6-2 or TRBV6-3 to TRBJ2-2, with D possibly matching TRBD2 (5 bases). The CDR3 consists of 14 residues. V was trimmed by 2 bases and J by 6 bases, leaving 10 bases between them. In germline, CDR1 is MNHEY, CDR2 SVGEGT. The CDR3 spells CASSYGRAAGELFF. CDR3 bases: TGTGCCAGCAGTTACGGCCGAGCGGCCGGGGAGCTGTTTTTT.

This chain links TRBV11-2 with TRBJ1-1, with 7 positions matching TRBD1. In germline, CDR1 is SGHAT, CDR2 FQNNGV. The CDR3 is 14 residues long. V was pared by 7 bases and J by 7 bases, with 12 bases of the junction left unmatched. As DNA, the CDR3 is TGTGCCAGCACCTACAGGGGAGGTGGGAATGAAGCTTTCTTT. It encodes CASTYRGGGNEAFF.

The genes are TRBV19 and TRBJ2-3; 9 nucleotides match TRBD1. Looked up from germline, CDR1 is LNHDA and CDR2 is SQIVND (reference sequence). Unmatched junction bases numbered 4, after V lost 9 bases and J lost 3 bases. There are 13 residues in the CDR3. The CDR3 protein is CASPGQGTDTQYF. The CDR3 DNA is TGTGCCAGCCCGGGACAGGGAACAGATACGCAGTATTTT.

The sample holds a few counts of this clonotype. V and J are TRBV6-5 and TRBJ1-2; D remains ambiguous. The CDR3 contains 12 residues. Trimming took off 2 bases at V and 5 bases at J, with 6 bases between the two ends. Germline values: CDR1 MNHEY, CDR2 SVGAGI. The CDR3 here is CASSYLQYGYTF. In DNA, the CDR3 is TGTGCCAGCAGTTACCTCCAATATGGCTACACCTTC.